This T cell receptor (beta chain) was recovered during a study of cytomegalovirus exposure and HLA in healthy donors. At least ten counts were recorded for this clone. Sequencing used immunoSEQ multiplex PCR; TCRdb keeps in-frame clones, though not all of them. The sample holds a few hundred thousand clones, approximately 83% seen once. CDR1 MNHNS and CDR2 SASEGT come from the germline V gene. This CDR3 is built from 15 residues. Losses at the gene ends were 3 bases for V and 0 bases for J; bases not matched to a gene: 5. V usage is TRBV6-1 and J usage is TRBJ2-7; 7 bases match TRBD1. This clonotype was sampled from a woman between 25 and 40 years old in good health and CMV-seropositive. What was sequenced was PBMCs. The CDR3 coding sequence is TGTGCCAGCAGTGAGACACAGGGGAGCTCCTACGAGCAGTACTTC. Encoded protein: CASSETQGSSYEQYF.